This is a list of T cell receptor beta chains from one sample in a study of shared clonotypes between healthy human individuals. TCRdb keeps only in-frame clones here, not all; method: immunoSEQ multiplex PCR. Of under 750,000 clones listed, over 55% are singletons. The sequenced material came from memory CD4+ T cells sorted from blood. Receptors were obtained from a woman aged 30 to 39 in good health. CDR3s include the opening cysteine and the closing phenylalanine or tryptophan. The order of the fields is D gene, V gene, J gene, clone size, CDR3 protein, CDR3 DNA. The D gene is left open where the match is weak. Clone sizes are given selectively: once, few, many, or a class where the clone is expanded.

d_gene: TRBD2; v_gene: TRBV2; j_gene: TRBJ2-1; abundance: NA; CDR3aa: CASRGGSGYSSYNEQFF; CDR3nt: TGTGCCAGCCGGGGAGGGAGCGGCTATAGCTCCTACAATGAGCAGTTCTTC
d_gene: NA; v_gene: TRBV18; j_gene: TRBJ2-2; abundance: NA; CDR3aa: CASSESRQTHTGELFF; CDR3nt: TGTGCCAGCTCCGAGTCTCGACAGACCCACACCGGGGAGCTGTTTTTT
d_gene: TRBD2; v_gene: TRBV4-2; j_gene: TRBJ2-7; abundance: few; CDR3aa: CASSQGLAETYEQYF; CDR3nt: TGTGCCAGCAGCCAAGGGCTAGCGGAGACCTACGAGCAGTACTTC
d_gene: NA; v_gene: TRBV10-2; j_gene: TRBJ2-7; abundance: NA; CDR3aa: CASSEQGGWEQYF; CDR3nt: TGCGCCAGCAGTGAACAGGGAGGATGGGAGCAGTACTTC
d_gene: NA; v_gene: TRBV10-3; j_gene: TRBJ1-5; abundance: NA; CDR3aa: CAISEGGLSNQPQHF; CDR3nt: TGTGCCATCAGTGAAGGCGGATTAAGCAATCAGCCCCAGCATTTT
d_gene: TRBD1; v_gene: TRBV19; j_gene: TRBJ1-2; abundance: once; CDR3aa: CASRPQTGNYGYTF; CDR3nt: TGTGCCAGCCGCCCGCAGACAGGGAACTATGGCTACACCTTC
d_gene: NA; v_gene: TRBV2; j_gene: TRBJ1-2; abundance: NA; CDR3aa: CASTELRGGRGIKNGYTF; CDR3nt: TGTGCCAGCACCGAATTAAGGGGAGGGAGGGGGATTAAGAATGGCTACACCTTC
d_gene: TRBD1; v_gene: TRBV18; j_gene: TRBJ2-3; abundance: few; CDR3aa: CASSTTGGADTQYF; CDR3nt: TGTGCCAGCTCAACGACAGGGGGCGCAGATACGCAGTATTTT
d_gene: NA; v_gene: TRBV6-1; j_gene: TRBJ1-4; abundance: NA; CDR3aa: CASSVLRNNEKLFF; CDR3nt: TGTGCCAGCAGTGTCTTACGGAATAATGAAAAACTGTTTTTT
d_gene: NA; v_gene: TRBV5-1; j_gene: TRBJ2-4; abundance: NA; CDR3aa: CASSPAPQAKNIQYF; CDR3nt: TGCGCCAGCAGCCCTGCCCCGCAAGCCAAAAACATTCAGTACTTC
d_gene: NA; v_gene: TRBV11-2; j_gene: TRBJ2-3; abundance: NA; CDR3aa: CASSLNYLSTDTQYF; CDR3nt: TGTGCCAGCAGCTTAAACTACCTAAGCACAGATACGCAGTATTTT
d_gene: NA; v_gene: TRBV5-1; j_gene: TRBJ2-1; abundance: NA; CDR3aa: CASSSDSSSYNEQFF; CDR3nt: TGCGCCAGCAGCTCTGATTCTAGCTCCTACAATGAGCAGTTCTTC
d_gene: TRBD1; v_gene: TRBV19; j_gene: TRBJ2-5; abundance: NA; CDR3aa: CASSIGQGKETQYF; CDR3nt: TGTGCCAGTAGTATAGGACAGGGTAAAGAGACCCAGTACTTC
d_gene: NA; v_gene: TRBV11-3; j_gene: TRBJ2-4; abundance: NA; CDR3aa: CASSLQGINIQYF; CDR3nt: TGTGCCAGCAGCTTGCAGGGGATTAACATTCAGTACTTC
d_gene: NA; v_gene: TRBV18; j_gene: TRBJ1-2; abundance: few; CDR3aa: CASSPTSDTNYYGYTF; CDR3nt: TGTGCCAGCTCACCGACCAGCGACACCAACTACTATGGCTACACCTTC
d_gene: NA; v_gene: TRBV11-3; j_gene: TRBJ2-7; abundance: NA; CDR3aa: CASSPEGHEQYF; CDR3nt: TGTGCCAGCAGCCCAGAGGGGCACGAGCAGTACTTC
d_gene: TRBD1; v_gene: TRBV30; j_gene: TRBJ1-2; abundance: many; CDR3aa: CAWAPGQGGYGYTF; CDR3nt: TGTGCCTGGGCGCCGGGACAGGGGGGCTATGGCTACACCTTC
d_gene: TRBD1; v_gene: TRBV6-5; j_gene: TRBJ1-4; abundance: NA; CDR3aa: CATRDRGSTNEKLFF; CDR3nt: TGTGCCACCCGGGACAGGGGGTCTACTAATGAAAAACTGTTTTTT
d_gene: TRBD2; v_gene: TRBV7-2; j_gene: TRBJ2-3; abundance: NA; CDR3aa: CASSLGSTAGAGTDTQYF; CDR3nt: TGTGCCAGCAGCTTAGGCTCCACAGCGGGAGCGGGCACAGATACGCAGTATTTT
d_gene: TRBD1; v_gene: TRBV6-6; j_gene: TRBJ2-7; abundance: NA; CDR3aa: CASRWTGEPYEQYF; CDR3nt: TGTGCCAGCAGGTGGACAGGGGAACCCTACGAGCAGTACTTC
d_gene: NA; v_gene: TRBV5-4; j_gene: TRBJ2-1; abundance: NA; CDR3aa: CASSLGGASYNEQFF; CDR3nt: TGTGCCAGCAGCTTGGGGGGAGCGAGCTACAATGAGCAGTTCTTC
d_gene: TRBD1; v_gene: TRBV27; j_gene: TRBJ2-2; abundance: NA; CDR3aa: CASRWTGDVPNANTGELFF; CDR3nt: TGTGCCAGCAGATGGACAGGGGATGTACCTAACGCGAACACCGGGGAGCTGTTTTTT
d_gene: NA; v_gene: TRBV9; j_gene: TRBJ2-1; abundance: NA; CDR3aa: CASSVGEVNEQFF; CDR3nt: TGTGCCAGCAGCGTAGGGGAGGTTAATGAGCAGTTCTTC
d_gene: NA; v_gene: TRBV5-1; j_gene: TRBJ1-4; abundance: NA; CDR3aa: CASSLDRENEKLFF; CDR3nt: TGCGCCAGCAGCTTGGACAGGGAAAATGAAAAACTGTTTTTT
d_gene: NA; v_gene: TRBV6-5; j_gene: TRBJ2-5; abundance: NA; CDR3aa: CASRPGASLETQYF; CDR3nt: TGTGCCAGCAGACCCGGGGCTAGCCTAGAGACCCAGTACTTC
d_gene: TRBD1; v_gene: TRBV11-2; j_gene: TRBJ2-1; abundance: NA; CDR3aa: CASSLGGRGLGNEQFF; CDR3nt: TGTGCCAGCAGCTTAGGCGGCAGGGGGCTTGGCAATGAGCAGTTCTTC
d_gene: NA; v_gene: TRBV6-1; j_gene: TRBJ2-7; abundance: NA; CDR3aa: CASGRDFSSYEQYF; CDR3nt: TGTGCCAGCGGCAGGGATTTTAGCTCCTACGAGCAGTACTTC
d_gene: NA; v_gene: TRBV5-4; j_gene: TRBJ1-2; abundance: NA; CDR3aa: CASSQVLENYGYTF; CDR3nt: TGTGCCAGCAGCCAAGTTTTGGAAAACTATGGCTACACCTTC
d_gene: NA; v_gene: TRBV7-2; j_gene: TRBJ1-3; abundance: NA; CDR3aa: CASSFQGVTIYF; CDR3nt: TGTGCCAGCAGCTTTCAGGGAGTCACCATATATTTT
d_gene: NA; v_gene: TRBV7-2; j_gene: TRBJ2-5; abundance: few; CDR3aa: CASSGNSLVQGAQYF; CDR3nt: TGTGCCAGCAGCGGCAACTCACTAGTCCAAGGGGCCCAGTACTTC
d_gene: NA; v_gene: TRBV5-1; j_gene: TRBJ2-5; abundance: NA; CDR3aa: CASSFGTLQETQYF; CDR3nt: TGCGCCAGCAGCTTTGGGACTCTCCAAGAGACCCAGTACTTC
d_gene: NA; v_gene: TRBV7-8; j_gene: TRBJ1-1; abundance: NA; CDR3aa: CASSLFGTEAFF; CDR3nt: TGTGCCAGCAGCTTATTTGGGACTGAAGCTTTCTTT
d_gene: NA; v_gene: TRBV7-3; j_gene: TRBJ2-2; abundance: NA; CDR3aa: CASSLTSGGFTGELFF; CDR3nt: TGTGCCAGCAGCTTAACTTCCGGCGGGTTTACCGGGGAGCTGTTTTTT
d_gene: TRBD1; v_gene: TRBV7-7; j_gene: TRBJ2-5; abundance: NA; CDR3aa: CASSLRQGPSETQYF; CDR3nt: TGTGCCAGCAGCCTCCGACAGGGACCCTCGGAGACCCAGTACTTC
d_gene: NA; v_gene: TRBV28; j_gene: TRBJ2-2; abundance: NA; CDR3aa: CASSLASSGNTGELFF; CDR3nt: TGTGCCAGCAGTTTAGCCTCATCGGGGAACACCGGGGAGCTGTTTTTT
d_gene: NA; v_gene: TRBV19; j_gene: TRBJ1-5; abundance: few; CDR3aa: CASSIEGGGQPQHF; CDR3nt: TGTGCCAGTAGTATCGAGGGGGGTGGTCAGCCCCAGCATTTT
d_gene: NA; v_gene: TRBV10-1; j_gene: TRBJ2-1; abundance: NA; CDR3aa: CASSESTGYGEQFF; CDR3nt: TGCGCCAGCAGTGAGTCGACCGGATACGGAGAGCAGTTCTTC
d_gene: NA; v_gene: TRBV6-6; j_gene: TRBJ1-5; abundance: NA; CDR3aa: CASRQGPEGPQHF; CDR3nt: TGTGCCAGCAGACAGGGTCCCGAGGGGCCCCAGCATTTT
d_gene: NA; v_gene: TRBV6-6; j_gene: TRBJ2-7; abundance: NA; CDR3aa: CASSYGGNYYEQYF; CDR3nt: TGTGCCAGCAGTTATGGTGGTAATTACTACGAGCAGTACTTC
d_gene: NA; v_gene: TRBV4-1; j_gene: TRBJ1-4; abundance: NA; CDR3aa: CASSYRANNEKLFF; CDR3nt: TGCGCCAGCAGCTACCGGGCAAATAATGAAAAACTGTTTTTT
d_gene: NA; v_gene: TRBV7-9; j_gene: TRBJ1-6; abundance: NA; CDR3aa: CAVHRENPYNSPLHF; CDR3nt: TGTGCCGTCCACAGGGAGAATCCCTATAATTCACCCCTCCACTTT
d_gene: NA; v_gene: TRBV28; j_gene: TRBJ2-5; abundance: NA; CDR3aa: CASSKSSLETQYF; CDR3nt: TGTGCCAGCAGTAAATCTAGCTTGGAGACCCAGTACTTC
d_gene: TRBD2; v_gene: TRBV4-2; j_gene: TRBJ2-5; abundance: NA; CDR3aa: CASSQVFSGLAGVVETQYF; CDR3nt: TGTGCCAGCAGCCAAGTTTTTTCCGGGTTAGCGGGAGTTGTAGAGACCCAGTACTTC
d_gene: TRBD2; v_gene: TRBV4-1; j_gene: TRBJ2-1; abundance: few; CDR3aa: CASSQDLREGRGEQFF; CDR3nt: TGCGCCAGCAGCCAAGATTTACGGGAGGGCCGGGGGGAGCAGTTCTTC
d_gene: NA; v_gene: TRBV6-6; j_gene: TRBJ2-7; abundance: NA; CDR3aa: CASKPVSGKSYEQYF; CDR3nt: TGTGCCAGCAAACCAGTTAGCGGAAAAAGCTACGAGCAGTACTTC
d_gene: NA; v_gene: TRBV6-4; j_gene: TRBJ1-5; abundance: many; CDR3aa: CASTKGWGSNQPQHF; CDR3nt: TGTGCCAGCACCAAGGGGTGGGGGAGCAATCAGCCCCAGCATTTT
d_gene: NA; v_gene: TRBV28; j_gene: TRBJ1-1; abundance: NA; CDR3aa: CASSPQSTEAFF; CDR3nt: TGTGCCAGCAGCCCGCAGAGCACTGAAGCTTTCTTT
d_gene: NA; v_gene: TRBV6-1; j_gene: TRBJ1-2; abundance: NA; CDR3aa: CASSKRGSVSYGYTF; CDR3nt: TGTGCCAGCAGTAAAAGGGGGTCGGTCTCCTATGGCTACACCTTC
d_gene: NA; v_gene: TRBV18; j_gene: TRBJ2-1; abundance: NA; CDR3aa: CASSNQGRNEQFF; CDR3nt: TGTGCCAGCTCAAATCAGGGGAGAAATGAGCAGTTCTTC
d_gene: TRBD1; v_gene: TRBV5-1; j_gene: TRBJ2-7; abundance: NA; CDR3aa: CASSLVSAGGDEQYF; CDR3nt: TGCGCCAGCAGCTTGGTATCGGCAGGGGGCGACGAGCAGTACTTC
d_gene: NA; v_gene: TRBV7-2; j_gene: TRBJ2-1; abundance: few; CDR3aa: CASSLVAVVSNEQFF; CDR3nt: TGTGCCAGCAGCTTAGTCGCCGTAGTCAGCAATGAGCAGTTCTTC
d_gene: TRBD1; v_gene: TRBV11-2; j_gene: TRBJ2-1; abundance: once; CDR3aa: CASSEGQPSYNEQFF; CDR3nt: TGTGCCAGCAGCGAGGGACAGCCCTCCTACAATGAGCAGTTCTTC
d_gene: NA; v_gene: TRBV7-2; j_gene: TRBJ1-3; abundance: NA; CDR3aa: CASSFISPTPTGNTIYF; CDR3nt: TGTGCCAGCAGCTTTATTAGCCCGACTCCAACGGGAAACACCATATATTTT
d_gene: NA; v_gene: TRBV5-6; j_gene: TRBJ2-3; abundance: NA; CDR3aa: CASSLAGTLAYF; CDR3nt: TGTGCCAGCAGCTTGGCCGGGACCCTGGCGTATTTT
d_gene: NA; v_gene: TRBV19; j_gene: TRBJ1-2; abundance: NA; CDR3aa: CASTVSRSLGYTF; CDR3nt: TGTGCCAGTACGGTTTCGAGGTCCCTTGGCTACACCTTC